This T cell receptor beta chain was captured in a study of CD8+CD57+ T cells in acquired aplastic anemia. Study-level information: When averaged, DNA from sorted CD4+ and CD8+ cells came to approximately 3 ug. Study-level results: Patients and controls had CD8+ Simpson's diversity values that were not significantly distinct. Patients and controls shared under 30 CD8+ CDR3 sequences, highly expressed in patients.

V was pared by 9 bases and J by 4 bases, with 6 bases of the junction left unmatched. CDR1 WSHSY and CDR2 SAAADI come from the germline V gene. This CDR3 comprises 13 residues. Both TCR beta VDJ combination and CDR3 sequence profiling were carried out. Genomic DNA was the template for this profiling. TCRdb passed the reads through MiXCR, listing each CDR3 protein once. The data show 150,000 to 200,000 distinct CDR3 sequences, with around 65% seen just once and just over 45% held by the top ten. In the case of this clonotype: Its antigen is still unknown.

This rearrangement joins TRBV10-2 to TRBJ2-1; 7 positions agree with TRBD2. The source material was sorted CD4+, CD8+, or CD8+CD57+ T cells (not recorded which) from PBMCs. This TCR derives from a human donor with severe aplastic anemia or a healthy control (not recorded which). The CDR3 nucleotides read TGCGCCAGTCCGAGCGGGGAATACAATGAGCAGTTCTTC. Its translation: CASPSGEYNEQFF.